This T cell receptor beta chain was obtained from a study of cytomegalovirus exposure and HLA in healthy donors. Study context: Approximately 80 million unique TCRs, all from HLA-typed donors, were included in an early release of the data.

Comment on this clone: The antigen is undetermined.

General study results and limits: TCR beta V- and J-gene trimming was later associated with a missense DCLRE1C variant. The classifier was said to identify cytomegalovirus status with high specificity and sensitivity.

With 60 Vbeta and 13 Jbeta primers, the PCR was carried out. The data were produced by immunoSEQ multiplex PCR, yet TCRdb's version contains in-frame clones alone and is incomplete. The sample shows about 120,000 clones, about 83% of them seen only once. The CDR3 runs 16 residues. Trimming pared 0 bases from V and 1 base from J, leaving 13 bases between. Germline lookup yields CDR1 LGHNA and CDR2 YNFKEQ. The source is a woman aged 40 to 50 in good health and CMV-seropositive. Sequencing used PBMCs. This chain uses TRBV4-2 with TRBJ2-7; the D gene is possibly TRBD1 (6 bases). CDR3 DNA sequence: TGTGCCAGCAGCCAAGATTATAACAGGGAATCCTACGAGCAGTACTTC. This gives the protein CASSQDYNRESYEQYF.